The 17 T cell receptor beta chains below all came from one sample that was sequenced in a study of blood T cell repertoires in COVID-19. Sequencing was performed with immunoSEQ multiplex PCR; in TCRdb, only in-frame clones are kept and a portion is missing. Of about 250,000 clones in the sample, around 86% are singletons; the top ten hold around 1.8%. The sequencing input was PBMCs or T cells enriched from blood (not recorded which). The receptor source for this set is a man aged 35 to 55 who had recovered from COVID-19.

This chain links TRBV5-4 with TRBJ1-2, with TRBD1 matching 9 bases. CDR1 and CDR2 from the germline V gene are SGHNT and YYREEE (reference sequence). The CDR3 has 14 residues. J lost 3 bases, V lost 4 bases, and 4 bases had no gene match. CDR3 amino acids: CASSNRGLDYGYTF. In DNA form, the CDR3 reads TGTGCCAGCAGCAACAGGGGGCTCGACTATGGCTACACCTTC.

The chain combines TRBV3-1 (or the pseudogene TRBV3-2) with TRBJ2-3; 9 bases map to TRBD2. J was trimmed by 2 bases and V by 1 base; bases with no gene match: 1. The CDR3 is made up of 15 amino acids. Per the germline V gene, CDR1 is LGHDT and CDR2 is YNNKEL (reference sequence). Here the CDR3 DNA reads TGTGCCAGCAGCCAAGGACTAGCGGACACAGATACGCAGTATTTT. Translation: CASSQGLADTDTQYF.

The genes are TRBV6-5 and TRBJ1-1, with TRBD1 matching 9 bases. The germline V gene has CDR1 MNHEY and CDR2 SVGAGI. Germline trimming cut 7 bases from V and 4 bases from J; bases unmatched to any gene: 7. The CDR3 extends over 14 amino acids. CDR3 loop: CASTHRDRATEAFF. CDR3 sequence (DNA): TGTGCCAGCACCCACCGGGACAGGGCCACTGAAGCTTTCTTT.

The chain carries TRBV5-1 and TRBJ2-1, with TRBD2 matching 8 bases. The junction had 8 bases not matched to a gene; V was cut back by 5 bases and J by 4 bases. Germline V gives CDR1 SGHRS, CDR2 YFSETQ. The CDR3 is 15 residues long. The CDR3 spells CASRGTSREYNEQFF. The DNA of the CDR3 is TGCGCCAGCAGGGGGACTAGTAGGGAGTACAATGAGCAGTTCTTC.

The chain employs TRBV6-6 and TRBJ2-1; 10 positions match TRBD2. The CDR3 is 15 amino acids. The germline gives CDR1 MNHNY, CDR2 SVGAGI (reference sequence). The trim removed 5 bases at V and 4 bases at J, leaving 5 bases unmatched. CDR3 DNA sequence: TGTGCCAGCAGTCTTAGCGGGGGGCCGTACAATGAGCAGTTCTTC. Protein product: CASSLSGGPYNEQFF.

This chain joins TRBV5-5 and TRBJ1-5; no definite D call. The CDR3 is made up of 14 amino acids. Germline V gene data show CDR1 as SGHKS and CDR2 as YYEKEE (reference sequence). Trimming removed 3 bases from V and 5 bases from J, with 12 bases in between. CDR3 sequence (DNA): TGTGCCAGCAGCTCCTTCGACGGGGATCAGCCCCAGCATTTT. Translating gives CASSSFDGDQPQHF.

This chain connects TRBV6-4 to TRBJ2-3, with 8 bases lining up with TRBD1. The CDR3 runs to 14 residues. Trimming at V came to 4 bases and at J to 6 bases, leaving 6 bases not matched to a gene. Per germline, CDR1 MRHNA and CDR2 SNTAGT. As DNA, the CDR3 is TGTGCCAGCAGTGTACGACAGGGGAGGGATACGCAGTATTTT. Translating it yields CASSVRQGRDTQYF.

The chain combines TRBV4-1 with TRBJ2-7; 9 bases align to TRBD1. CDR1 is MGHRA, CDR2 YSYEKL, per germline. The CDR3 totals 17 residues. V was pared by 3 bases and J by 4 bases, with 13 bases of the junction left unmatched. The CDR3 region is CASSHPGQGISQYEQYF. Written as DNA, the CDR3 is TGCGCCAGCAGCCATCCCGGACAGGGGATATCGCAATACGAGCAGTACTTC.

The count of this clone is one. This sequence joins TRBV5-1 and TRBJ1-4, with 7 bases lining up with TRBD1. Trimming cost V 0 bases and J 0 bases; bases outside gene matches: 2. The CDR3 runs 16 residues. Germline CDR1 and CDR2: SGHRS and YFSETQ. The CDR3 here is CASSLGQGPTNEKLFF. The CDR3, as DNA: TGCGCCAGCAGCTTGGGACAGGGCCCAACTAATGAAAAACTGTTTTTT.

The chain uses TRBV2 and TRBJ1-4, with D unclear. The CDR3 covers 16 residues. Germline-derived CDR1 and CDR2 are SNHLY and FYNNEI. Deletions cut 3 bases from V and 0 bases from J, with 11 bases between. CDR3 residues: CASSEFQRATNEKLFF. As DNA, the CDR3 is TGTGCCAGCAGTGAGTTTCAGAGGGCAACTAATGAAAAACTGTTTTTT.

V gene TRBV5-1 combines with J gene TRBJ1-2; 9 positions match TRBD1. The CDR3 spans 15 residues. Germline lookup yields CDR1 SGHRS and CDR2 YFSETQ. With 0 bases clipped from V and 2 bases from J, the junction kept 2 bases outside the gene matches. CDR3 sequence (DNA): TGCGCCAGCAGCTTGGGGGACAGGGACAACTATGGCTACACCTTC. Translated: CASSLGDRDNYGYTF. Together with reference TRBV5-1 and TRBJ1-2, the CDR3 gives the full variable domain: KAGVTQTPRYLIKTRGQQVTLSCSPISGHRSVSWYQQTPGQGLQFLFEYFSETQRNKGNFPGRFSGRQFSNSRSEMNVSTLELGDSALYLCASSLGDRDNYGYTFGSGTRLTVV.

This clone came up a few times. The chain has TRBV3-1 (or the pseudogene TRBV3-2) and TRBJ1-6, with D uncertain. The ends were cut back, 5 bases at V and 6 bases at J, with 5 bases in the middle. Per the germline V gene, CDR1 is LGHDT and CDR2 is YNNKEL (reference sequence). CDR3 length: 12 amino acids. CDR3 coding DNA: TGTGCCAGCAGCTTCTCTAATTCACCCCTCCACTTT. It encodes CASSFSNSPLHF.

The chain recombines TRBV11-3 with TRBJ2-2; no definite D call. Germline CDR1 SGHNT, CDR2 YENEEA. Trimming stripped 2 bases from V and 0 bases from J, with 4 bases between. The CDR3 consists of 14 residues. DNA for the CDR3: TGTGCCAGCAGCTTAACAGCGAACACCGGGGAGCTGTTTTTT. It encodes CASSLTANTGELFF. The full variable domain, its missing parts supplied by reference TRBV11-3 and TRBJ2-2, is EAGVVQSPRYKIIEKKQPVAFWCNPISGHNTLYWYLQNLGQGPELLIRYENEEAVDDSQLPKDRFSAERLKGVDSTLKIQPAELGDSAVYLCASSLTANTGELFFGEGSRLTVL.

The rearrangement joins TRBV18 to TRBJ1-4; TRBD1 aligns across 9 bases. Germline V lookup: CDR1 KGHSH, CDR2 LQKENI. Losses at the gene ends were 2 bases for V and 8 bases for J; bases not matched to a gene: 12. This CDR3 spans 17 amino acids. Here the CDR3 DNA reads TGTGCCAGCTCACCAAACTCCGGACAGGGGCCTTGGGAAAAACTGTTTTTT. It translates to CASSPNSGQGPWEKLFF.

The rearrangement links TRBV5-1 to TRBJ2-2; TRBD2 might be the D (5 bases). Germline V gives CDR1 SGHRS, CDR2 YFSETQ. CDR3 length: 14 residues. V was pared by 3 bases and J by 1 base, with 7 bases between. CDR3 bases: TGCGCCAGCAGCTCGGACTGGAACACCGGGGAGCTGTTTTTT. Amino acid sequence: CASSSDWNTGELFF.

The chain is built from TRBV4-1 and TRBJ2-3; 8 bases are shared with TRBD1. The CDR3 runs 15 residues. Germline V gene lookup returns CDR1 MGHRA and CDR2 YSYEKL. Trimming took 3 bases from V and 7 from J; bases not matched to a gene: 9. The CDR3, as DNA: TGCGCCAGCAGCCAGAGGCCCGGACAGGGCAATACGCAGTATTTT. This gives the protein CASSQRPGQGNTQYF.

J is TRBJ1-1 and V is TRBV30; the D gene is possibly TRBD1 (5 bases). Trimming took off 0 bases at V and 4 bases at J, with 12 bases between the two ends. This CDR3 comprises 14 residues. From germline, CDR1 is GTSNPN and CDR2 SVGIG (reference sequence). CDR3 sequence reads: CAWSVRRGLTEAFF. The CDR3 DNA reads as TGTGCCTGGAGTGTACGTAGGGGACTCACTGAAGCTTTCTTT.